This entry lists 25 T cell receptor beta chains sequenced from one sample in a study of spatial heterogeneity in lung cancer. Stated time point: sample taken at primary tumor resection. General study findings and limits: Counts of expanded intratumoral alpha and beta TCRs tracked tumor mutation counts.

A single record per CDR3 protein comes from TCRdb applying MiXCR to the 5' RACE reads. The table shows under 15,000 distinct CDR3 sequences, with 4% to 5% occurring only once. Their antigens remain unidentified. The sample in question was lung tumor tissue, obtained at surgery. Source of these receptors: a female donor with early-stage non-small cell lung cancer.

Many counts were recorded for this clonotype. As an off-target read in a library built for alpha chains, this beta chain has a frequency of little significance. The V gene is TRBV7-9, the J gene TRBJ1-1, with D possibly being TRBD1 (5 bases). Deletions cut 4 bases from V and 10 bases from J, with 19 bases between. The CDR3 totals 14 residues. Germline V gives CDR1 SEHNR, CDR2 FQNEAQ (reference sequence). The CDR3 DNA reads TGTGCCAGCAGCTCTGGGGACCTCCTCCGGGGAGCTTTCTTT. Translation: CASSSGDLLRGAFF.

This clonotype has a count of ten or more. Little can be read into the size of this beta chain, an off-target read in a library designed for alpha chains. The chain combines TRBV6-5 with TRBJ1-6; D call uncertain. The germline gives CDR1 MNHEY, CDR2 SVGAGI. The CDR3 has 15 residues. V lost 6 bases to trimming and J lost 0 bases, with 9 bases between them. The CDR3 protein is CASRRVSSYNSPLHF. The CDR3 DNA is TGTGCCAGCAGGAGGGTGAGCTCCTATAATTCACCCCTCCACTTT.

This clonotype was counted at least ten times. For a library built for alpha chains, this beta chain is a stray read; little rests on its size. The chain recombines TRBV7-2 with TRBJ2-3, with TRBD1 as a possible D gene (5 bases). This CDR3 spans 13 amino acids. CDR1 and CDR2 from the germline V gene are SGHTA and FQGNSA. V lost 0 bases to trimming and J lost 6 bases, with 7 bases between them. This CDR3 reads CASSLARQDTQYF. DNA of the CDR3: TGTGCCAGCAGCTTAGCGCGACAGGATACGCAGTATTTT.

Of note for this clonotype: Because the library targeted alpha chains, this beta chain is an off-target read whose size means little. This chain joins TRBV6-2 or TRBV6-3 and TRBJ2-1, with D uncertain. CDR3 length: 11 amino acids. Germline values: CDR1 MNHEY, CDR2 SVGEGT. The V end lost 6 bases, the J end lost 7 bases, and 7 bases lay between the germline ends. The CDR3 nucleotides read TGTGCCAGCAGGGAGAGAAATGAGCAGTTCTTC. It specifies CASRERNEQFF.

This clonotype has at least ten counts. Within a library made for alpha chains, this beta chain is off target, and its count is uninformative. This chain links TRBV10-2 with TRBJ1-1; D is unresolved. The V end was cut by 4 bases, the J end by 7 bases, with 13 bases between. CDR3 length: 13 amino acids. CDR1 and CDR2 from the germline V gene are WSHSY and SAAADI. CDR3 amino acids: CASSVEEDGEAFF. CDR3 coding DNA: TGCGCCAGCAGTGTCGAGGAAGATGGTGAAGCTTTCTTT.

This clonotype was seen ten or more times. A library made for alpha chains picked up this beta chain off target, so its size means little. In DNA form, the CDR3 reads TGTGCCAGCAGCCCCAGGACCGGGACTAGCGGGGGGGCAGATACGCAGTATTTT. Translated: CASSPRTGTSGGADTQYF. The chain employs TRBV7-8 and TRBJ2-3; the match to TRBD2 covers 16 bases. V was clipped by 5 bases and J by 4 bases; unmatched bases: 9. CDR1 and CDR2 from the germline V gene are SGHVS and FQNEAQ. CDR3 size: 18 residues.

This clonotype was found many times. This beta chain is off target for a library built for alpha chains, so its abundance means little. The J gene is TRBJ2-3, the V gene TRBV2; D possibly matches TRBD1 or TRBD2 (5 bases each). V dropped 8 bases and J dropped 7 bases, with 10 bases sitting between them. Germline loops: CDR1 SNHLY, CDR2 FYNNEI. CDR3 length equals 11 residues. The CDR3 DNA follows: TGTGCCAGCGCCGGGGCCAATACGCAGTATTTT. This sequence encodes CASAGANTQYF. The full variable domain, its missing parts supplied by reference TRBV2 and TRBJ2-3, is EPEVTQTPSHQVTQMGQEVILRCVPISNHLYFYWYRQILGQKVEFLVSFYNNEISEKSEIFDDQFSVERPDGSNFTLKIRSTKLEDSAMYFCASAGANTQYFGPGTRLTVL.

This clonotype was detected many times. As an off-target read in a library built for alpha chains, this beta chain has a frequency of little significance. The rearrangement joins TRBV6-5 to TRBJ2-2; D not certain. V dropped 0 bases and J dropped 1 base, with 6 bases sitting between them. The V gene's germline CDR1 is MNHEY and CDR2 SVGAGI. The CDR3 loop spans 15 amino acids. DNA of the CDR3: TGTGCCAGCAGTTACTCAGGCAGGAACACCGGGGAGCTGTTTTTT. This sequence encodes CASSYSGRNTGELFF.

In this sample, this clonotype turned up many times. This beta chain slipped into a library made for alpha chains as a stray read, so its size is not meaningful. The gene calls are TRBV6-1 and TRBJ1-2; D may be TRBD1 (6 bases). This CDR3 is built from 14 residues. V was clipped by 1 base and J by 4 bases, with 10 bases between them. CDR1 MNHNS and CDR2 SASEGT come from the germline V gene. CDR3 amino acids: CASSEGGQGYGYTF. The CDR3 nucleotides read TGTGCCAGCAGTGAAGGGGGGCAAGGCTATGGCTACACCTTC.

This clonotype was seen ten or more times. This beta chain represents an off-target read in a library built for alpha chains; its size is of limited meaning. The rearrangement uses TRBV14 and TRBJ2-1; TRBD2 matches 8 bases. The germline gives CDR1 SGHDN, CDR2 FVKESK. Trimming took 2 bases from V and 0 from J; bases not matched to a gene: 6. This CDR3 has 17 amino acids. The CDR3 nucleotides read TGTGCCAGCAGCCAATCAGCGGGGGCCTTCTCCTACAATGAGCAGTTCTTC. It codes for CASSQSAGAFSYNEQFF.

This clonotype came up many times. With the library built for alpha chains, this beta chain is off target and its frequency is not meaningful. This rearrangement joins TRBV29-1 to TRBJ1-4; 9 bases align to TRBD1. This CDR3 comprises 15 residues. V was clipped by 6 bases and J by 8 bases; unmatched bases: 13. In germline, CDR1 is SQVTM, CDR2 ANQGSEA. The CDR3 region is CSVCSGRTGVEKLFF. Written as DNA, the CDR3 is TGCAGCGTCTGTTCTGGTCGGACAGGGGTGGAAAAACTGTTTTTT.

This clonotype qualifies as large. This beta chain appears as a stray read in a library generated for alpha chains; its size is not informative. The genes are TRBV4-3 and TRBJ2-3; D uncertain. The CDR3 spans 13 residues. With 0 bases removed from V and 3 bases from J, the gap between germline ends came to 4 bases. Germline values: CDR1 LGHNA, CDR2 YSLEER. The CDR3, as DNA: TGCGCCAGCAGCCAAGATGAGACAGATACGCAGTATTTT. As protein: CASSQDETDTQYF.

The table lists this clonotype with many counts. This beta chain slipped into a library made for alpha chains as a stray read, so its size is not meaningful. The chain uses TRBV29-1 and TRBJ2-5; D gene unclear. V was clipped by 4 bases and J by 2 bases, with 8 bases between them. This CDR3 region has 12 residues. Per germline, CDR1 SQVTM and CDR2 ANQGSEA. For the CDR3, the DNA is TGCAGCGTTGCAACGCCTCAAGAGACCCAGTACTTC. Amino acid sequence: CSVATPQETQYF.

As regards this clonotype: Within a library made for alpha chains, this beta chain is off target, and its count is uninformative. This chain joins TRBV18 and TRBJ1-5; D gene unclear. Germline CDR1 KGHSH, CDR2 LQKENI. V was pared by 4 bases and J by 0 bases, with 10 bases between. This CDR3 region has 15 residues. CDR3 protein: CASSLRENSNQPQHF. In DNA form, the CDR3 reads TGTGCCAGCTCACTGAGAGAGAATAGCAATCAGCCCCAGCATTTT.

This clonotype was found many times. With the library built for alpha chains, this beta chain is off target and its frequency is not meaningful. This chain joins TRBV27 and TRBJ1-4; 8 nucleotides agree with TRBD1. Germline CDR1 and CDR2: MNHEY and SMNVEV (reference sequence). This CDR3 comprises 15 residues. Trimming at V came to 0 bases and at J to 8 bases, leaving 5 bases not matched to a gene. In nucleotides, the CDR3 is TGTGCCAGCAGTTTATCCTGGACAGGGCAGGAAAAACTGTTTTTT. The encoded protein is CASSLSWTGQEKLFF.

In its sample, this clonotype is medium-sized. In a library made to pick up alpha chains, this beta chain is a stray read with a size that means little. This chain joins TRBV20-1 and TRBJ2-3, with 8 bases matching TRBD2. Looked up from germline, CDR1 is DFQATT and CDR2 is SNEGSKA (reference sequence). This CDR3 has 15 amino acids. J lost 2 bases, V lost 3 bases, and 7 bases had no gene match. CDR3 protein: CSASSRGGVTDTQYF. Here the CDR3 DNA reads TGCAGTGCTAGTAGTCGGGGGGGCGTCACAGATACGCAGTATTTT.

This clonotype was seen repeatedly, ten times or more. This beta chain is an unintended read in a library built for alpha chains; its size means little. This sequence joins TRBV6-5 and TRBJ1-6, with 10 bases lining up with TRBD1. Germline V gene sequence: CDR1 MNHEY, CDR2 SVGAGI. CDR3 length: 14 residues. With 5 bases clipped from V and 11 bases from J, the junction kept 6 bases outside the gene matches. CDR3 amino acids: CASSGQGEGAPLHF. The CDR3 DNA reads as TGTGCCAGCAGTGGACAGGGGGAAGGGGCACCCCTCCACTTT.

With regard to this clonotype: For a library built for alpha chains, this beta chain is a stray read; little rests on its size. The chain links TRBV4-1 to TRBJ2-3; D is undetermined. The V end was cut by 2 bases, the J end by 0 bases, with 9 bases between. Germline V gives CDR1 MGHRA, CDR2 YSYEKL. This CDR3 has 15 amino acids. The CDR3 spells CASSQYHHSTDTQYF. DNA for the CDR3: TGCGCCAGCAGCCAATATCATCATAGCACAGATACGCAGTATTTT.

This clonotype came up many times. This beta chain is a stray read from a library made for alpha chains; its abundance is not meaningful. This chain connects TRBV19 to TRBJ2-1; D may match TRBD1 or TRBD2 (5 bases each). CDR1 and CDR2 from the germline V gene are LNHDA and SQIVND (reference sequence). This CDR3 has 16 amino acids. Trimming cost V 6 bases and J 0 bases, with 15 bases left between them. The CDR3 region is CASRRGVSSSYNEQFF. The CDR3 DNA sequence: TGTGCCAGTAGAAGGGGAGTTTCGAGCTCCTACAATGAGCAGTTCTTC.

This clonotype appeared many times. The library was built for alpha chains, so this beta chain is an off-target read and its size means little. The V and J genes are TRBV6-2 or TRBV6-3 and TRBJ2-3; 8 positions agree with TRBD2. The length of the CDR3 is 14 residues. CDR1 and CDR2 (germline): MNHEY, SVGEGT. V was pared by 6 bases and J by 2 bases, with 4 bases of the junction left unmatched. CDR3 nucleotides: TGTGCCAGCAGCCGGACTAGCCCCACAGATACGCAGTATTTT. Encoded protein: CASSRTSPTDTQYF.

This clonotype is termed medium-sized. This beta chain is off target for a library built for alpha chains, so its abundance means little. The V and J genes are TRBV5-5 and TRBJ2-7, with unresolved D. V was shortened by 0 bases and J by 1 base, with 8 bases between the two germline ends. The CDR3 runs to 14 residues. CDR1 is SGHKS, CDR2 YYEKEE, per germline (reference sequence). The CDR3 spells CASSLAVGSYEQYF. CDR3 DNA: TGTGCCAGCAGCTTGGCCGTGGGGTCCTACGAGCAGTACTTC.

This clonotype has a count of ten or more. This beta chain turned up in a library designed for alpha chains; as an off-target read, its abundance says little. V usage is TRBV12-3 or TRBV12-4 and J usage is TRBJ2-1, with D maybe TRBD1 (6 bases). V was cut by 5 bases and J by 3 bases, with 11 bases left in between. The CDR3 is 14 amino acids. The CDR3 nucleotides read TGTGCCAGCAGTCCCGGACAGTTCTACAATGAGCAGTTCTTC. It encodes CASSPGQFYNEQFF.

In this sample, this clonotype turned up many times. The library was designed around alpha chains, so this beta chain is a stray read whose abundance carries little weight. This sequence joins TRBV5-1 and TRBJ1-2; maybe TRBD1 (6 bases). The germline V and J ends were trimmed by 0 bases and 8 bases, with 11 bases remaining between them. Germline loops: CDR1 SGHRS, CDR2 YFSETQ. This CDR3 is built from 13 residues. The CDR3 loop is CASSLEAGAGYTF. CDR3 DNA: TGCGCCAGCAGCTTGGAGGCAGGGGCGGGCTACACCTTC.

Concerning this clonotype itself: An end of the junction does not agree with germline; a read error may underlie this. In a library made to pick up alpha chains, this beta chain is a stray read with a size that means little. The CDR3 protein is CASSKLRRQGAAKIIQYF. In DNA form, the CDR3 reads TGTGCCAGCAGTAAGCTCCGCCGGCAGGGGGCGGCCAAAATCATTCAGTACTTC. The chain links TRBV27 to TRBJ2-4; TRBD1 matches 8 bases. The CDR3 contains 18 residues. Germline CDR1 and CDR2: MNHEY and SMNVEV (reference sequence).

Regarding this clonotype: The library was prepared for alpha chains; this beta chain is a stray read, so its frequency means little. The chain combines TRBV9 with TRBJ2-7, with D unclear. Trimming pared 0 bases from V and 0 bases from J, leaving 10 bases between. The CDR3 has 15 amino acids. Germline V CDR1 and CDR2: SGDLS, YYNGEE. The CDR3 spells CASSVAQQFSYEQYF. The DNA of the CDR3 is TGTGCCAGCAGCGTAGCCCAGCAGTTCTCCTACGAGCAGTACTTC.